The present T cell receptor (beta chain) was sequenced within a study of T cell responses to AZD1222 COVID-19 vaccine (TCRdb year 2021). Study-level background: TCR sequencing covered more than 230 trial participants: 207 given two doses of AZD1222 and some 25 given two doses of MenACWY control vaccine. Enrollment into the trials was organized by age into subgroups of 18-55, 56-69 and 70-plus years, and those subgroups contained roughly 150, 30 and 60 TCR-sequenced participants, respectively.

The CDR3 regions of human TCRbeta chains were analyzed by immunosequencing. From the authors' description of their analysis: Repertoire TCRs were checked for matches against a reference library of SARS-CoV-2-specific TCRs that had been generated using the MIRA antigen-specificity platform. Breadth was defined as the fraction of unique TCRs that were SARS-CoV-2-associated. Depth was defined as the fraction of total T cells that were SARS-CoV-2-associated. Using the MIRA data, every spike-specific TCR was mapped to the spike region that the TCR reacted to and assigned to either a CD4 or a CD8 class. Log10-transformed breadth and depth values were compared by one-way ANOVA with Sidak's multiple comparisons tests. The source is immuneACCESS, and TCRdb retained only in-frame sequences with V and J called. Part of the clones is not carried over; for the studies checked, unresolved V genes explain less than half of this, and the remainder is unexplained. V, J and clone size were drawn from that table, and D and trimming were deduced from the DNA. The sample has under 100,000 clones on record, about 92% of them singletons. The leading ten clones occupy roughly 5% of the sample.

The CDR3 measures 12 amino acids from cysteine to phenylalanine. This entry keeps only the CDR3 DNA: 36 bases, framed from base 1. V and J lose 0 bases and 4 bases, and a span of 2 bases separates them. CDR1 and CDR2 (SGDLS, YYNGEE) derive from the germline V gene. Sample time point, as interpreted from the label and publication: about 28 days (+/-7) after the second vaccine dose. AZD1222 recipients given second doses at about 4 weeks or at about 12 weeks were pooled, since spike-specific TCR depth and breadth were not found to differ between the two schedules. The vaccinee samples were drawn from two UK trials, COV001 and COV002, one of which was a single-blind randomized controlled phase 2/3 trial testing AZD1222 (ChAdOx1 nCoV-19) in healthy adults. For TCRbeta chain sequencing, PBMC samples were collected from trial participants at day 0 and at day 28 after the second dose. The study at large found these results: In the small 56-69-year group, the increase in depth fell short of significance, most likely because of low power. Participants were mostly white British, with more females than males. The authors suggested clonal diversity may have been underestimated. Because no samples from the day 14 peak response were available, repertoires could be characterized only after the peak T cell response. Conclusions about previously exposed vaccinees are limited, since just five or six AZD1222 recipients were seropositive for SARS-CoV-2 at baseline. A significant rise in spike-specific TCR breadth and depth was observed after two AZD1222 doses relative to day 0 and relative to MenACWY recipients. CD4 TCRs associated with the vaccine covered the entire spike protein, and the dominant responses were in regions 160-218 and 743-854. Epitopes outside the regions mutated in the B.1.351 and B.1.1.7 variants were reportedly recognized by nearly half of the unique spike-specific TCRs.

Details on this clone: There is no known antigen for this receptor. The input lacks base qualities; no much larger clone sits a single base away.

The sequence was obtained from an adult who received the AZD1222 COVID-19 vaccine. The rearrangement combines TRBV9 with TRBJ1-3, with the D gene not confidently named. Material: peripheral blood, obtained 28 days after the second AZD1222 dose. The nucleotide sequence is TGTGCCAGCAGCGTAGTCGGAAACACCATATATTTT. Its product reads: CASSVVGNTIYF.